This entry lists 8 T cell receptor beta chains sequenced from one sample in a study of patients and donors after allogeneic stem cell transplantation. MiXCR, run by TCRdb on the RT-PCR reads, gives a single entry per CDR3 protein. The sample has 800,000 to 1,000,000 distinct CDR3 sequences; roughly 17% are singletons. The sequenced sample was blood, either unsorted or a sorted T cell fraction (not recorded which). These TCRs come from a human donor who was either an allogeneic HSCT recipient or a stem cell or donor lymphocyte infusion donor (not recorded which). It is not recorded whose cells these are; they may come from a transplant donor.

The V and J genes are TRBV7-2 and TRBJ1-2; a possible D gene is TRBD1 (5 bases). Germline V CDR1 and CDR2: SGHTA, FQGNSA. The CDR3 covers 13 residues. V was shortened by 5 bases and J by 6 bases, with 13 bases between the two germline ends. Here the CDR3 DNA reads TGTGCCAGCAGCCCCCGGGTAGGGGATGGCTACACCTTC. This gives the protein CASSPRVGDGYTF. Looking up the rest from reference TRBV7-2 and TRBJ1-2 gives the full variable domain: GAGVSQSPSNKVTEKGKDVELRCDPISGHTALYWYRQSLGQGLEFLIYFQGNSAPDKSGLPSDRFSAERTGGSVSTLTIQRTQQEDSAVYLCASSPRVGDGYTFGSGTRLTVV.

This clonotype was detected only once. The gene calls are TRBV5-1 and TRBJ2-5; 11 nucleotides line up with TRBD2. Trimming at V came to 1 base and at J to 5 bases, leaving 13 bases not matched to a gene. This CDR3 contains 18 residues. Germline assignment: CDR1 SGHRS and CDR2 YFSETQ. CDR3 DNA sequence: TGCGCCAGCAGCTTGTATCCTAGCGGGGGGCCCGGCGGGGAGACCCAGTACTTC. Protein sequence: CASSLYPSGGPGGETQYF.

This chain joins TRBV20-1 and TRBJ2-1; D possibly matches TRBD1 or TRBD2 (5 bases each). The CDR3 totals 14 residues. Trimming removed 7 bases from V and 4 bases from J, with 17 bases in between. Germline CDR1 and CDR2: DFQATT and SNEGSKA (reference sequence). CDR3 coding DNA: TGCAGTGTGAAGAGGGGCCCGACTTACAATGAGCAGTTCTTC. This translates into CSVKRGPTYNEQFF.

The CDR3 protein is CASSPDRHNTGELFF. The CDR3 nucleotides read TGTGCCAGCTCACCGGACAGGCACAACACCGGGGAGCTGTTTTTT. The chain carries TRBV18 and TRBJ2-2, with TRBD1 matching over 7 bases. The germline V gene encodes CDR1 KGHSH and CDR2 LQKENI. The CDR3 runs to 15 residues. The V gene end was trimmed by 3 bases and the J gene end by 2 bases; junction bases not matched to a gene: 3.

This clonotype was seen only a few times. The chain recombines TRBV9 with TRBJ2-3, with D possibly being TRBD1 (5 bases). Trimming pared 0 bases from V and 5 bases from J, leaving 7 bases between. This CDR3 contains 13 residues. CDR1 is SGDLS and CDR2 is YYNGEE in the germline V gene. As DNA, the CDR3 is TGTGCCAGCAGCGTAGGGGGCTTAGATACGCAGTATTTT. Translation gives CASSVGGLDTQYF.

This clonotype has a handful of counts. The chain carries TRBV7-9 and TRBJ1-2, with TRBD1 as a possible D gene (6 bases). Trimming took off 4 bases at V and 8 bases at J, with 17 bases between the two ends. Germline CDR1 SEHNR, CDR2 FQNEAQ (reference sequence). This CDR3 region has 14 residues. CDR3 nucleotides: TGTGCCAGCAGCTCCCCGGACAGACTCATGGGCTACACCTTC. It yields the protein CASSSPDRLMGYTF.

This chain joins TRBV30 and TRBJ1-4; the D gene is possibly TRBD1 (5 bases). CDR1 GTSNPN and CDR2 SVGIG come from the germline V gene (reference sequence). V lost 8 bases and J 7 bases, leaving 17 bases between the germline ends. This CDR3 is built from 13 residues. CDR3 residues: CAGDGGIVEKLFF. The CDR3 region has the DNA TGTGCCGGGGACGGTGGGATTGTTGAAAAACTGTTTTTT.

The chain couples TRBV20-1 to TRBJ1-1; 10 bases match TRBD1. The CDR3 is made up of 14 amino acids. Germline-derived CDR1 and CDR2 are DFQATT and SNEGSKA (reference sequence). V lost 3 bases to trimming and J lost 3 bases; unmatched junction nucleotides: 4. The CDR3 DNA sequence: TGCAGTGCTAGGACAGGGGGCGGGCACACTGAAGCTTTCTTT. This encodes CSARTGGGHTEAFF.